The 10 T cell receptor beta chains below were found in one sample sequenced in a study of memory CD4+ T cells and cytomegalovirus serostatus (dated by TCRdb to the late 2010s). A FACSAria II was used to sort memory CD4+ T cells, defined as single viable CD3+CD4+CD8-CD45RO+ cells. The library was prepared using the immunoSEQ multiplex PCR assay. What TCRdb holds here is the immuneACCESS table cut down to in-frame rearrangements. Part of the clones is not present; checked against another copy, under half of the missing clones reflect an unresolved V gene, and the others are unexplained. The sample data list 50,000 to 60,000 clones, and over 75% of these were observed just once. Roughly 0.6% of the sample rests with the top ten. Sample: memory CD4+ T cells from blood. These receptors all come from an adult in good health and CMV-seronegative.

The chain uses TRBV5-4 and TRBJ2-5; 9 bases line up with TRBD2. This CDR3 contains 16 residues. V trimming: 4 bases; J trimming: 4 bases; junction bases outside the gene matches: 11. The germline gives CDR1 SGHNT, CDR2 YYREEE (reference sequence). The CDR3 sequence is CASSPVSGGSRETQYF. The CDR3 DNA sequence: TGTGCCAGCAGCCCAGTTAGCGGGGGTAGTCGAGAGACCCAGTACTTC.

This clone was picked up one time. The genes are TRBV13 and TRBJ1-1, with D possibly matching TRBD1 (6 bases). Germline assignment: CDR1 PRHDT and CDR2 FYEKMQ (reference sequence). The CDR3 has 18 residues. V was cut by 6 bases and J by 4 bases, with 27 bases left in between. CDR3 bases: TGTGCCAGCAGTAGGGTGCCGGGGGGCCCGGGCTCGGGCACTGAAGCTTTCTTT. Its protein is CASSRVPGGPGSGTEAFF.

The chain links TRBV7-2 to TRBJ2-7; 9 positions match TRBD2. V lost 2 bases and J lost 4; bases outside the gene matches: 6. The germline V gene has CDR1 SGHTA and CDR2 FQGNSA. The CDR3 totals 15 residues. The chain's CDR3 is CASSLSGLASYEQYF. CDR3 nucleotides: TGTGCCAGCAGCTTATCCGGACTAGCGAGTTACGAGCAGTACTTC.

The V call is TRBV11-3, the J call TRBJ1-3; 11 nucleotides align to TRBD1. V was clipped by 4 bases and J by 4 bases; unmatched bases: 9. This CDR3 has 17 amino acids. Germline V gene data show CDR1 as SGHNT and CDR2 as YENEEA. The CDR3, as DNA: TGTGCCAGCAGCTCCCGGGACAGGGGGATCATCGGAAACACCATATATTTT. Translating gives CASSSRDRGIIGNTIYF.

This chain connects TRBV2 to TRBJ2-3; TRBD2 matches 12 bases. Per germline, CDR1 SNHLY and CDR2 FYNNEI. This CDR3 region has 17 residues. The trim removed 6 bases at V and 1 base at J, leaving 8 bases unmatched. CDR3 bases: TGTGCCAGCAGGCGGCTAGCGGGGGGGCAGGGCACAGATACGCAGTATTTT. Amino acid sequence: CASRRLAGGQGTDTQYF.

The gene calls are TRBV7-2 and TRBJ2-5; 10 nucleotides match TRBD2. The CDR3 is made up of 17 amino acids. CDR1 and CDR2 from the germline V gene are SGHTA and FQGNSA. The ends lost 2 bases at V and 5 bases at J; junction bases unmatched: 11. CDR3 sequence: CASSLPVSGGAWETQYF. The CDR3 nucleotides are TGTGCCAGCAGCTTACCTGTCAGCGGGGGGGCATGGGAGACCCAGTACTTC. Supplemented by reference TRBV7-2 and TRBJ2-5, the full variable domain reads GAGVSQSPSNKVTEKGKDVELRCDPISGHTALYWYRQSLGQGLEFLIYFQGNSAPDKSGLPSDRFSAERTGGSVSTLTIQRTQQEDSAVYLCASSLPVSGGAWETQYFGPGTRLLVL.

The chain recombines TRBV7-2 with TRBJ1-2, with a possible D match to TRBD1 (6 bases). Germline CDR1 is SGHTA and CDR2 is FQGNSA. The V and J ends lost 1 base and 7 bases respectively, with 13 bases between them. This CDR3 contains 14 residues. The CDR3 protein is CASSLVSGASGYTF. In DNA form, the CDR3 reads TGTGCCAGCAGCTTAGTCTCAGGGGCGTCTGGCTACACCTTC.

In this sample, this clone turned up a few times. The rearrangement joins TRBV30 to TRBJ1-6, with a tentative D call TRBD1 (6 bases). The ends were cut back, 3 bases at V and 5 bases at J, with 14 bases in the middle. Germline V gives CDR1 GTSNPN, CDR2 SVGIG (reference sequence). The CDR3 runs 15 residues. The CDR3 sequence is CAWREIQGNNSPLHF. In DNA form, the CDR3 reads TGTGCCTGGAGGGAAATACAGGGTAATAATTCACCCCTCCACTTT.

CDR3 DNA sequence: TGCGCCAGCAGTTATACAGTTAACTACGAGCAGTACTTC. This encodes CASSYTVNYEQYF. The chain employs TRBV5-1 and TRBJ2-7, with unresolved D. The ends were cut back, 5 bases at V and 3 bases at J, with 12 bases in the middle. Per germline, CDR1 SGHRS and CDR2 YFSETQ. CDR3 length: 13 residues.

The chain employs TRBV2 and TRBJ1-3; D gene ambiguous. V dropped 4 bases and J dropped 0 bases, with 4 bases sitting between them. The CDR3 loop spans 13 amino acids. Germline V gives CDR1 SNHLY, CDR2 FYNNEI. CDR3 coding DNA: TGTGCCAGCAGTGGGCCCTCTGGAAACACCATATATTTT. Translating gives CASSGPSGNTIYF.